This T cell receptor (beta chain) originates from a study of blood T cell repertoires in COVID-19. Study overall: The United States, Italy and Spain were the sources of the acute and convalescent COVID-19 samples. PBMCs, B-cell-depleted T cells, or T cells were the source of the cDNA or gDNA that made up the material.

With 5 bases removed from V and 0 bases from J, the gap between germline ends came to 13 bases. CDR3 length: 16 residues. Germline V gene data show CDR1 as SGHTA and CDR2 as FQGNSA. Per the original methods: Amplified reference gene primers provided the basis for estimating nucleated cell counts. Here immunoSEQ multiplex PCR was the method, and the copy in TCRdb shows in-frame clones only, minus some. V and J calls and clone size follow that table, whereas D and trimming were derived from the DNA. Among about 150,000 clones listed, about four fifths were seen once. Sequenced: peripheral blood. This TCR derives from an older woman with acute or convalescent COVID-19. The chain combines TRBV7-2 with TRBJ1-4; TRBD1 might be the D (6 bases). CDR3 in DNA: TGTGCCAGCAGCCCGGGACAAATATCAACTAATGAAAAACTGTTTTTT. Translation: CASSPGQISTNEKLFF.